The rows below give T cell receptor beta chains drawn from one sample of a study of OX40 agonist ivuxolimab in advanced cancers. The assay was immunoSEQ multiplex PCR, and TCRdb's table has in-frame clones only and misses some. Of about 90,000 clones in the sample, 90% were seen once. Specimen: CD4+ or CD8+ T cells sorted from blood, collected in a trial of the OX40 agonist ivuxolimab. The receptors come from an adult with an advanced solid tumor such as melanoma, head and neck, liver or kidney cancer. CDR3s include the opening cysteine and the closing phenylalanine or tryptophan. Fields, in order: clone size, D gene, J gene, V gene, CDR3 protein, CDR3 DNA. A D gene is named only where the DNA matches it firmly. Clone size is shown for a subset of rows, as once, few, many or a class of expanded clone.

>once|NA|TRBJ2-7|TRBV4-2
CASSPLDSPYEQYF
TGTGCCAGCAGCCCGTTGGACAGTCCCTACGAGCAGTACTTC
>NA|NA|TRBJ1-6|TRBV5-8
CASSLAIRDGDSPLHF
TGTGCCAGCAGCTTGGCTATCCGGGACGGAGATTCACCCCTCCACTTT
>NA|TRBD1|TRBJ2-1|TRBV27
CASSLRGSDRVNEQFF
TGTGCCAGCAGTTTAAGGGGTTCGGACAGGGTTAATGAGCAGTTCTTC
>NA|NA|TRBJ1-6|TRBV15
CATKKGRSYNSPLHF
TGTGCCACGAAAAAGGGAAGATCCTATAATTCGCCCCTCCACTTT
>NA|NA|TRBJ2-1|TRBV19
CASSINRGTGNEQFF
TGTGCCAGTAGTATTAACAGAGGGACGGGGAATGAGCAGTTCTTC
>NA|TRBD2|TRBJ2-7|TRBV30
CAWSEASGRSIAYEQYF
TGTGCCTGGAGTGAGGCTAGCGGGAGGTCTATAGCCTACGAGCAGTACTTC
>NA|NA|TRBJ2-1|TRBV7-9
CASSLALASAHNEQFF
TGTGCCAGCAGCTTAGCGCTCGCTAGCGCACACAATGAGCAGTTCTTC
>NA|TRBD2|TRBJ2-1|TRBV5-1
CASSLGAGGVNEQFF
TGCGCCAGCAGCTTGGGAGCGGGAGGGGTCAATGAGCAGTTCTTC
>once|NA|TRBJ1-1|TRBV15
CATSRDYVNTEAFF
TGTGCCACCAGCAGAGATTATGTGAACACTGAAGCTTTCTTT
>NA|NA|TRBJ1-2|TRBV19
CASSTGAPTNYTF
TGTGCCAGTAGTACAGGGGCCCCCACAAACTACACCTTC
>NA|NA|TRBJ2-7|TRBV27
CASSFTGFEQYF
TGTGCCAGCAGTTTTACAGGTTTCGAGCAGTACTTC
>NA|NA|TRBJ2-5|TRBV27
CASGKQETQYF
TGTGCCAGCGGAAAACAAGAGACCCAGTACTTC
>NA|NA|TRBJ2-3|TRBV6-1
CASRRVTDTQYF
TGTGCCAGCAGGCGGGTCACAGATACGCAGTATTTT
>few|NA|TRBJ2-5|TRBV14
CASSQVATQYF
TGTGCCAGCAGCCAAGTAGCGACCCAGTACTTC
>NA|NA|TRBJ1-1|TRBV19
CASRISRGGTEAFF
TGTGCCAGTAGAATATCGCGGGGTGGAACTGAAGCTTTCTTT
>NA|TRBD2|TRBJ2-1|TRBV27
CASSLEGPSGGLTGQFF
TGTGCCAGCAGTTTAGAAGGTCCTAGCGGGGGTTTGACGGGGCAGTTCTTC
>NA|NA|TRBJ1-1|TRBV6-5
CASSGMAGPTEAFF
TGTGCCAGCAGTGGGATGGCAGGGCCCACTGAAGCTTTCTTT
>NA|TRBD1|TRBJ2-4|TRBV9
CASSASGQGNIQYF
TGTGCCAGCAGCGCGTCGGGACAGGGCAACATTCAGTACTTC
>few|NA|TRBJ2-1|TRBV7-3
CASSLEKGRADEQFF
TGTGCCAGCAGCTTGGAGAAGGGCCGGGCCGATGAGCAGTTCTTC
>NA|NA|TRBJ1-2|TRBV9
CASSVSPQEDGYTF
TGTGCCAGCAGCGTATCTCCCCAAGAGGATGGCTACACCTTC
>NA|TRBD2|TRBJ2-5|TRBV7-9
CASSLGDSGRGETQYF
TGTGCCAGCAGCTTAGGGGATAGCGGGAGGGGAGAGACCCAGTACTTC
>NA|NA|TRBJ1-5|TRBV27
CASPSGRNQPQHF
TGTGCCAGCCCTTCGGGGCGCAATCAGCCCCAGCATTTT
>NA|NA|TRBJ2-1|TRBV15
CATRRQVSSYNEQFF
TGTGCCACCAGGAGACAGGTGAGCTCCTACAATGAGCAGTTCTTC
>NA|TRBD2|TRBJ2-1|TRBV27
CASSLGRGVQYEQFF
TGTGCCAGCAGTTTGGGGCGGGGGGTCCAGTATGAGCAGTTCTTC
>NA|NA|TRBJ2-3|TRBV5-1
CASSLDGGRDTQYF
TGCGCCAGCAGCTTGGATGGGGGAAGAGATACGCAGTATTTT
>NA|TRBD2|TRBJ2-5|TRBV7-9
CASSPKRRLAGDKETQYF
TGTGCCAGCAGCCCTAAGAGGAGACTAGCGGGAGACAAAGAGACCCAGTACTTC
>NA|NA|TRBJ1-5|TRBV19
CASSIEGGINQPQHF
TGTGCCAGTAGTATAGAAGGGGGTATCAATCAGCCCCAGCATTTT
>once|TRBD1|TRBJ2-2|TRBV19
CASDSGQGWTGELFF
TGTGCCAGTGATTCAGGACAGGGTTGGACCGGGGAGCTGTTTTTT
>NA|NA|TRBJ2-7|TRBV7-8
CASSFGVHEQYF
TGTGCCAGCAGCTTCGGAGTCCACGAGCAGTACTTC
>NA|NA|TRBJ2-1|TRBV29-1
CSVDRGSNEQFF
TGCAGCGTTGATCGGGGCTCCAATGAGCAGTTCTTC
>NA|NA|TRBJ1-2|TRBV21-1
CASSKWPLYTF
TGTGCCAGCAGCAAATGGCCTCTCTACACCTTC
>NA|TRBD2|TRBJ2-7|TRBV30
CAWTLAGGPPYF
TGTGCCTGGACATTAGCGGGAGGGCCGCCGTACTTC
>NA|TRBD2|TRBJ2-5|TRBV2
CASSEDVGGAETQYF
TGTGCCAGCAGTGAAGATGTGGGAGGGGCCGAGACCCAGTACTTC
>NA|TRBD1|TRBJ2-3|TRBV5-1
CASSLDRSTDTQYF
TGCGCCAGCAGCCTGGACAGGAGCACAGATACGCAGTATTTT
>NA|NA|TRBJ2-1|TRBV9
CASSAGVADYNEQFF
TGTGCCAGCAGCGCGGGGGTAGCGGACTACAATGAGCAGTTCTTC